This TCR beta chain emerged from a study of blood T cell repertoires in COVID-19. Looking at the study overall: Acute and convalescent COVID-19 specimens originated in the United States, Italy and Spain. The cDNA or gDNA used as material had been derived from T cells, B-cell-depleted T cells, or PBMCs.

V lost 0 bases and J 5 bases, leaving 14 bases between the germline ends. In germline, CDR1 is LNHNV, CDR2 YYDKDF (reference sequence). This CDR3 contains 16 residues. Original processing methods: The assay estimated nucleated cells by amplifying reference gene primers. Produced via immunoSEQ multiplex PCR; TCRdb's table is partial and in-frame only. V, J and clone size reflect that table, while D and trimming were determined from the DNA. Among some 67,000 clones listed, 88% were seen once. The sequenced material came from peripheral blood. The gene calls are TRBV15 and TRBJ2-1; TRBD1 is a possible D gene (6 bases). The sequence was obtained from a woman aged 60 to 75 with acute or convalescent COVID-19. For the CDR3, the DNA is TGTGCCACCAGCAGAGATAGTAACAGGGCAAACAATGAGCAGTTCTTC. This codes for CATSRDSNRANNEQFF.